This T cell receptor beta chain appears in the sequencing data of a study of blood T cells in healthy people across ages. This clonotype was observed at least ten times. CDR1 is MRHNA and CDR2 is SNTAGT in the germline V gene. The CDR3 is 16 amino acids. Trimming took 0 bases from V and 3 from J; bases not matched to a gene: 3. Alongside a J-beta primer mix, a sample-barcoded 5' primer served in a second PCR lasting about 7 to 12 cycles. Via MiXCR, TCRdb re-called the 5' RACE reads, giving one row per CDR3 protein. The repertoire holds around 280,000 distinct CDR3 sequences, with roughly 27% as singletons.

The specimen sequenced was blood. The TCR comes from a woman in her 70s in good health. J is TRBJ2-1 and V is TRBV6-4; 9 nucleotides line up with TRBD2. CDR3 loop: CASSDSAGGGYNEQFF. CDR3 sequence (DNA): TGTGCCAGCAGTGACTCGGCGGGAGGGGGCTACAATGAGCAGTTCTTC.